This entry lists 19 T cell receptor beta chains sequenced from one sample in a study of blood T cell repertoires in COVID-19. Method: immunoSEQ multiplex PCR; TCRdb's copy keeps in-frame clones and lacks some. The table lists around 300,000 clones, 88% of them singletons. Sequencing was performed on PBMCs or T cells enriched from blood (not recorded which). Source of these receptors: a woman in her forties or fifties who had recovered from COVID-19.

V is TRBV28 and J is TRBJ2-4; tentative D call: TRBD2 (5 bases). Germline CDR1 is MDHEN and CDR2 is SYDVKM. This CDR3 comprises 13 residues. DNA of the CDR3: TGTGCGGGGAGTGGTAGAAGCAAAAACATTCAGTACTTC. Translated: CAGSGRSKNIQYF.

The CDR3, as DNA: TGCGCCAGCAGCTTAGGCCAGGGAGGGCCCGGGGAGCTGTTTTTT. This codes for CASSLGQGGPGELFF. The gene calls are TRBV5-1 and TRBJ2-2; the match to TRBD2 covers 7 bases. Germline V lookup: CDR1 SGHRS, CDR2 YFSETQ. Germline trimming cut 2 bases from V and 6 bases from J; bases unmatched to any gene: 7. The CDR3 is 15 amino acids.

V gene TRBV5-1 combines with J gene TRBJ2-2, with D maybe TRBD1 (5 bases). The CDR3 is 14 residues long. Germline assignment: CDR1 SGHRS and CDR2 YFSETQ. Trimming took 0 bases from V and 5 from J, leaving 8 bases between them. The CDR3 sequence is CASSLGGGTGELFF. The CDR3, as DNA: TGCGCCAGCAGCTTGGGGGGCGGAACCGGGGAGCTGTTTTTT.

The rearrangement uses TRBV28 and TRBJ1-1, with D unresolved. Trimming took 8 bases from V and 0 from J, leaving 7 bases between them. This CDR3 is 12 amino acids long. Looked up from germline, CDR1 is MDHEN and CDR2 is SYDVKM. DNA of the CDR3: TGTGCCAGCCGCGGGTTGAACACTGAAGCTTTCTTT. It specifies CASRGLNTEAFF.

The chain links TRBV4-2 to TRBJ1-2, with a possible D match to TRBD1 (6 bases). The germline V gene has CDR1 LGHNA and CDR2 YNFKEQ. The CDR3 loop spans 16 amino acids. The V end lost 1 base, the J end lost 3 bases, and 15 bases lay between the germline ends. In DNA form, the CDR3 reads TGTGCCAGCAGCCAAGTGGGCGGGGGCGCTGACTATGGCTACACCTTC. Protein: CASSQVGGGADYGYTF.

The chain combines TRBV5-6 with TRBJ2-1; D might be TRBD1 (5 bases). Germline V gives CDR1 SGHDT, CDR2 YYEEEE. Trimming removed 2 bases from V and 0 bases from J, with 12 bases in between. The CDR3 sequence is 16 residues long. CDR3 sequence: CASSFVDTSSYNEQFF. The CDR3 nucleotides read TGTGCCAGCAGCTTTGTGGACACCAGCTCCTACAATGAGCAGTTCTTC. Using reference TRBV5-6 and TRBJ2-1 for the parts outside the CDR3, the full variable domain is DAGVTQSPTHLIKTRGQQVTLRCSPKSGHDTVSWYQQALGQGPQFIFQYYEEEERQRGNFPDRFSGHQFPNYSSELNVNALLLGDSALYLCASSFVDTSSYNEQFFGPGTRLTVL.

The V call is TRBV19, the J call TRBJ2-3; TRBD2 aligns across 7 bases. This CDR3 comprises 15 residues. Germline CDR1 LNHDA, CDR2 SQIVND (reference sequence). The trim removed 6 bases at V and 1 base at J, leaving 7 bases unmatched. The chain's CDR3 is CASRTSSGRTDTQYF. CDR3 DNA sequence: TGTGCCAGTAGGACGTCTAGCGGACGCACAGATACGCAGTATTTT.

The rearrangement joins TRBV11-2 to TRBJ2-5, with D perhaps TRBD1 (5 bases). CDR3 length: 14 amino acids. Trimming shortened V by 5 bases and J by 2 bases, and 12 bases separated the two germline ends. Germline lookup yields CDR1 SGHAT and CDR2 FQNNGV. CDR3 bases: TGTGCCAGCAGCCCGACGACAGCTCAAGAGACCCAGTACTTC. This codes for CASSPTTAQETQYF. Looking up the rest from reference TRBV11-2 and TRBJ2-5 gives the full variable domain: EAGVAQSPRYKIIEKRQSVAFWCNPISGHATLYWYQQILGQGPKLLIQFQNNGVVDDSQLPKDRFSAERLKGVDSTLKIQPAKLEDSAVYLCASSPTTAQETQYFGPGTRLLVL.

The chain links TRBV4-3 to TRBJ2-7; D is possibly TRBD2 (6 bases). Trimming cost V 1 base and J 2 bases, with 12 bases left between them. Looked up from germline, CDR1 is LGHNA and CDR2 is YSLEER. The CDR3 covers 15 residues. CDR3 DNA: TGCGCCAGCAGCCAAGGGGCGGGAATCCCCTACGAGCAGTACTTC. This codes for CASSQGAGIPYEQYF.

This chain connects TRBV6-5 to TRBJ1-6; possibly TRBD1 for D (5 bases). Germline V lookup: CDR1 MNHEY, CDR2 SVGAGI. Trimming pared 1 base from V and 6 bases from J, leaving 10 bases between. The CDR3 consists of 15 residues. The CDR3: CASSYWGEANSPLHF. CDR3 DNA: TGTGCCAGCAGTTACTGGGGGGAAGCTAATTCACCCCTCCACTTT.

The sample holds one count of this clone. This chain links TRBV6-5 with TRBJ1-1; D gene unclear. Between the trimmed V and J ends, which lost 5 bases and 4 bases, there was a span of 11 bases. The CDR3 is made up of 13 amino acids. The germline V gene encodes CDR1 MNHEY and CDR2 SVGAGI. The CDR3 DNA is TGTGCCAGCAGTCCGCCTACCGGCACTGAAGCTTTCTTT. It specifies CASSPPTGTEAFF.

The chain employs TRBV28 and TRBJ1-4; D gene unclear. V lost 5 bases and J lost 8, with 21 bases in between. CDR3 size: 16 residues. The germline V gene encodes CDR1 MDHEN and CDR2 SYDVKM. CDR3 in amino acids: CASSARSRPHGEKLFF. DNA of the CDR3: TGTGCCAGCAGTGCCCGTTCTAGGCCGCATGGAGAAAAACTGTTTTTT.

This chain uses TRBV14 with TRBJ2-1, with D unclear. Germline loops: CDR1 SGHDN, CDR2 FVKESK. The CDR3 length is 15 residues. Trimming shortened V by 2 bases and J by 1 base, and 9 bases separated the two germline ends. The CDR3 is CASSQLPGSYNEQFF. Written as DNA, the CDR3 is TGTGCCAGCAGCCAACTCCCCGGGTCCTACAATGAGCAGTTCTTC.

The chain joins TRBV10-1 to TRBJ1-1; 9 positions agree with TRBD1. Looked up from germline, CDR1 is WNHNN and CDR2 is SYGVQD (reference sequence). The CDR3 loop spans 15 amino acids. With V trimmed by 0 bases and J by 6 bases, 5 bases remained unmatched. The CDR3 loop reads CASSESGTGYAEAFF. The CDR3 bases are TGCGCCAGCAGTGAGTCCGGGACAGGGTATGCTGAAGCTTTCTTT.

In DNA form, the CDR3 reads TGTGCCACCAGCGCAAGGACAGGGAAATACGAGCAGTACTTC. This sequence encodes CATSARTGKYEQYF. The V call is TRBV15, the J call TRBJ2-7; 8 bases match TRBD1. The J segment lost 4 bases and the V segment lost 5 bases, leaving 7 bases of the junction unmatched. Germline V gene lookup returns CDR1 LNHNV and CDR2 YYDKDF (reference sequence). The CDR3 contains 14 residues. Full variable domain (missing parts from reference TRBV15 and TRBJ2-7): DAMVIQNPRYQVTQFGKPVTLSCSQTLNHNVMYWYQQKSSQAPKLLFHYYDKDFNNEADTPDNFQSRRPNTSFCFLDIRSPGLGDTAMYLCATSARTGKYEQYFGPGTRLTVT.

This rearrangement joins TRBV3-1 (or the pseudogene TRBV3-2) to TRBJ2-2, with TRBD2 matching over 7 bases. The CDR3 is made up of 19 amino acids. Germline trimming cut 5 bases from V and 5 bases from J; bases unmatched to any gene: 20. The germline gives CDR1 LGHDT, CDR2 YNNKEL (reference sequence). This chain's CDR3 is CASSNRRGRAILRTGELFF. CDR3 nucleotide sequence: TGTGCCAGCAGCAATAGGCGGGGGAGGGCGATTTTGCGGACCGGGGAGCTGTTTTTT.

This chain links TRBV5-6 with TRBJ2-7; 10 bases are a match to TRBD2. The germline gives CDR1 SGHDT, CDR2 YYEEEE. The length of the CDR3 is 15 residues. V shed 4 bases and J 1 base; nucleotides not matched to a gene: 5. DNA of the CDR3: TGTGCCAGCAGCCGGGGACTAGCGACTTCCTACGAGCAGTACTTC. It codes for CASSRGLATSYEQYF. Drawing the rest from reference TRBV5-6 and TRBJ2-7, the complete variable domain is DAGVTQSPTHLIKTRGQQVTLRCSPKSGHDTVSWYQQALGQGPQFIFQYYEEEERQRGNFPDRFSGHQFPNYSSELNVNALLLGDSALYLCASSRGLATSYEQYFGPGTRLTVT.

The J gene is TRBJ2-5, the V gene TRBV20-1; D is possibly TRBD1 (5 bases). The germline gives CDR1 DFQATT, CDR2 SNEGSKA (reference sequence). The CDR3 is 12 residues long. The V and J ends lost 3 bases and 5 bases respectively, with 10 bases between them. The CDR3 here is CSASNRPETQYF. CDR3 bases: TGCAGTGCTAGTAACAGGCCGGAGACCCAGTACTTC.

V is TRBV19 and J is TRBJ2-1, with TRBD2 matching 14 bases. V was clipped by 1 base and J by 7 bases; unmatched bases: 0. There are 15 residues in the CDR3. CDR1 and CDR2 from the germline V gene are LNHDA and SQIVND (reference sequence). CDR3 bases: TGTGCCAGTAGTATAGGGACTAGCGGGAGGAATGAGCAGTTCTTC. Protein product: CASSIGTSGRNEQFF.